Each of the 27 T cell receptor beta chains below was sequenced from the same sample in a study of blood T cell repertoires in COVID-19. Assay used: immunoSEQ multiplex PCR; TCRdb lists only in-frame clones, some missing. The sample yields roughly 290,000 clones, approximately 86% seen once. Sequences were obtained from peripheral blood. These receptor sequences come from a human donor with COVID-19, enrolled during active disease. The donor label of this sample is uncertain.

This clone was seen a single time. V is TRBV6-2 or TRBV6-3 and J is TRBJ1-5, with D maybe TRBD1 (5 bases). The CDR3 runs 17 residues. The V gene's germline CDR1 is MNHEY and CDR2 SVGEGT. The V end was cut by 6 bases, the J end by 0 bases, with 18 bases between. CDR3 loop: CASSRLRTTNSNQPQHF. The CDR3 DNA reads as TGTGCCAGCAGCCGATTAAGGACAACAAATAGCAATCAGCCCCAGCATTTT.

This rearrangement joins TRBV4-2 to TRBJ2-3; 12 nucleotides align to TRBD2. V was pared by 1 base and J by 0 bases, with 2 bases of the junction left unmatched. The CDR3 is made up of 17 amino acids. Germline V gives CDR1 LGHNA, CDR2 YNFKEQ. CDR3 loop: CASSQGTSGMSTDTQYF. In DNA form, the CDR3 reads TGTGCCAGCAGCCAAGGGACTAGCGGGATGAGCACAGATACGCAGTATTTT.

The table lists this clone with a count of one. The CDR3 bases are TGCGCCAGCAGCCAAGATCTTTGGGGCGGCTTCCCCCAGCATTTT. This gives the protein CASSQDLWGGFPQHF. The J gene is TRBJ1-5, the V gene TRBV4-1, with a weak D call TRBD1 (5 bases). Germline-derived CDR1 and CDR2 are MGHRA and YSYEKL. V gave up 0 bases and J gave up 10 bases, with 16 bases separating them. This CDR3 is built from 15 residues.

This clone turned up a few times. The CDR3 sequence: CASSSWGREAEAFF. CDR3 bases: TGTGCCAGCAGCTCGTGGGGCAGGGAGGCTGAAGCTTTCTTT. The chain has TRBV11-2 and TRBJ1-1, with D possibly TRBD1 on 5 matching bases. V was shortened by 4 bases and J by 6 bases, with 15 bases between the two germline ends. CDR1 and CDR2 (germline): SGHAT, FQNNGV. This CDR3 has 14 residues.

A word on this clone: Other nucleotide sequences from this sample produce the same CDR3. J is TRBJ1-3 and V is TRBV5-1; D is ambiguous. The CDR3 has 14 residues. CDR1 is SGHRS and CDR2 is YFSETQ in the germline V gene. Deletions cut 1 base from V and 0 bases from J, with 5 bases between. Written as DNA, the CDR3 is TGCGCCAGCAGCTTGACAGCCTCTGGAAACACCATATATTTT. It translates to CASSLTASGNTIYF. The full variable domain, with the rest looked up from reference TRBV5-1 and TRBJ1-3, is KAGVTQTPRYLIKTRGQQVTLSCSPISGHRSVSWYQQTPGQGLQFLFEYFSETQRNKGNFPGRFSGRQFSNSRSEMNVSTLELGDSALYLCASSLTASGNTIYFGEGSWLTVV.

The chain uses TRBV5-1 and TRBJ1-2; TRBD1 aligns across 10 bases. The CDR3 is 15 residues long. Trimming removed 2 bases from V and 3 bases from J; junction bases left unmatched: 4. Germline V CDR1 and CDR2: SGHRS, YFSETQ. The CDR3 region has the DNA TGCGCCAGCAGCTTATTGACAGGGGGCGACTATGGCTACACCTTC. Protein product: CASSLLTGGDYGYTF.

This chain links TRBV19 with TRBJ2-7; 9 bases are shared with TRBD1. The germline CDR1 and CDR2 sequences are LNHDA and SQIVND (reference sequence). This CDR3 has 15 residues. The V segment lost 7 bases and the J segment 4 bases; nucleotides outside the gene matches: 11. This CDR3 is CASTPRDREGYEQYF. CDR3 DNA: TGTGCCAGTACCCCTAGGGACAGGGAAGGGTACGAGCAGTACTTC.

The chain joins TRBV12-3 or TRBV12-4 to TRBJ1-6, with D maybe TRBD1 (5 bases). The CDR3 runs to 13 residues. The V end was cut by 5 bases, the J end by 12 bases, with 14 bases between. The CDR3 DNA sequence: TGTGCCAGCAGTCCCAGACAGTCCGGACCCCTCCACTTT. Translating it yields CASSPRQSGPLHF.

A remark on this clone: At one of its ends the junction is not consistent with the germline gene, which may arise from a read error. J is TRBJ2-7 and V is TRBV15; TRBD2 agrees at 13 bases. Germline CDR1 reads LNHNV; CDR2 reads YYDKDF (reference sequence). There are 15 residues in the CDR3. The CDR3 reads CATSRHGTSGTRVEF. DNA for the CDR3: TGTGCCACCAGCAGACACGGGACTAGCGGGACGAGAGTTGAGTTC.

This chain links TRBV4-3 with TRBJ2-2; 7 positions match TRBD2. V shed 4 bases and J 5 bases; nucleotides not matched to a gene: 4. The CDR3 contains 14 residues. In germline, CDR1 is LGHNA, CDR2 YSLEER. The CDR3 region is CASSLGLVTGELFF. In DNA form, the CDR3 reads TGCGCCAGCAGCCTCGGACTAGTAACCGGGGAGCTGTTTTTT.

The rearrangement uses TRBV19 and TRBJ1-1; D is unresolved. V was shortened by 10 bases and J by 1 base, with 13 bases between the two germline ends. CDR1 LNHDA and CDR2 SQIVND come from the germline V gene (reference sequence). The CDR3 length is 13 residues. The CDR3 bases are TGTGCCACCCGCCGAGGGCCGAACACTGAAGCTTTCTTT. Residues: CATRRGPNTEAFF.

The V gene is TRBV5-1, the J gene TRBJ2-5, with D perhaps TRBD1 (6 bases). The V end was cut by 5 bases, the J end by 3 bases, with 11 bases between. The CDR3 has 13 amino acids. Germline values: CDR1 SGHRS, CDR2 YFSETQ. The CDR3 DNA sequence: TGCGCCAGCAGTTCAGGGGTAGAAGAGACCCAGTACTTC. This gives the protein CASSSGVEETQYF.

V is TRBV18 and J is TRBJ2-3; 9 nucleotides line up with TRBD2. Germline values: CDR1 KGHSH, CDR2 LQKENI. The V segment lost 2 bases and the J segment 2 bases; nucleotides outside the gene matches: 2. The CDR3 is 15 amino acids. The CDR3, as DNA: TGTGCCAGCTCACCAAGACTAGCGGACACAGATACGCAGTATTTT. It translates to CASSPRLADTDTQYF.

Only one count was recorded for this clone. The sample contains more than one DNA sequence encoding this CDR3. The V gene is TRBV30, the J gene TRBJ1-2; no clear D. V shed 2 bases and J shed 7 bases, with 8 bases lying between them. The length of the CDR3 is 11 residues. Germline loops: CDR1 GTSNPN, CDR2 SVGIG (reference sequence). For the CDR3, the DNA is TGTGCCTGGAGTACGCCCGGTGGCTACACCTTC. Its translation: CAWSTPGGYTF.

This sequence joins TRBV10-3 and TRBJ1-4; a weak D match, TRBD1 (6 bases). This CDR3 has 13 amino acids. V shed 8 bases and J shed 4 bases, with 11 bases lying between them. Looked up from germline, CDR1 is ENHRY and CDR2 is SYGVKD. The CDR3 DNA reads as TGTGCCATCGCGGACAGCCTTAATGAAAAACTGTTTTTT. Translating gives CAIADSLNEKLFF.

V gene TRBV3-1 (or the pseudogene TRBV3-2) combines with J gene TRBJ1-5; D is unresolved. Looked up from germline, CDR1 is LGHDT and CDR2 is YNNKEL (reference sequence). This CDR3 contains 16 residues. With 4 bases removed from V and 0 bases from J, the gap between germline ends came to 13 bases. CDR3 sequence reads: CASSPRRGYSNQPQHF. The DNA of the CDR3 is TGTGCCAGCAGCCCGCGTCGGGGTTATAGCAATCAGCCCCAGCATTTT.

The V and J genes are TRBV18 and TRBJ1-2; D remains unclear. The V gene's germline CDR1 is KGHSH and CDR2 LQKENI. The CDR3 contains 15 residues. V was clipped by 3 bases and J by 1 base, with 12 bases between them. The CDR3 here is CASSPPVVFNYGYTF. The DNA of the CDR3 is TGTGCCAGCTCACCCCCGGTAGTGTTTAACTATGGCTACACCTTC.

The chain couples TRBV27 to TRBJ1-6, with TRBD1 matching 8 bases. This CDR3 has 15 amino acids. CDR1 MNHEY and CDR2 SMNVEV come from the germline V gene (reference sequence). V dropped 5 bases and J dropped 7; count of bases not matched to a gene: 7. CDR3 nucleotides: TGTGCCAGCAGTCTCCTGACAGGGGCCAATTCACCCCTCCACTTT. Translating it yields CASSLLTGANSPLHF.

The chain joins TRBV30 to TRBJ1-2, with D tentatively TRBD1 (6 bases). Trimming pared 1 base from V and 6 bases from J, leaving 9 bases between. This CDR3 has 12 residues. From germline, CDR1 is GTSNPN and CDR2 SVGIG (reference sequence). The CDR3 reads CAWSAAGDGYTF. CDR3 coding DNA: TGTGCCTGGAGTGCGGCAGGGGATGGCTACACCTTC.

The rearrangement joins TRBV28 to TRBJ1-1; D remains ambiguous. This CDR3 has 13 residues. The germline V and J ends were trimmed by 7 bases and 4 bases, with 13 bases remaining between them. The germline CDR1 and CDR2 sequences are MDHEN and SYDVKM. This CDR3 is CASKLSGFTEAFF. CDR3 nucleotides: TGTGCCAGCAAACTTTCGGGGTTCACTGAAGCTTTCTTT.

This clone was seen only once. The V gene is TRBV1, the J gene TRBJ2-3; the table's D call, TRBD2, has no DNA check behind it. TRBV1 is noted as a pseudogene. The CDR3 extends over 13 amino acids. CDR3 sequence reads: CTIEVLEADTQYF. The CDR3 nucleotides read TGCACCATCGAGGTACTAGAGGCAGATACGCAGTATTTT.

This rearrangement joins TRBV12-3 or TRBV12-4 to TRBJ1-2; D gene uncertain. V was trimmed by 3 bases and J by 5 bases, leaving 7 bases between them. This CDR3 is built from 12 residues. The DNA of the CDR3 is TGTGCCAGCAGTTTGACGGGTTATGGCTACACCTTC. This encodes CASSLTGYGYTF.

The J gene is TRBJ2-1, the V gene TRBV15, with a possible D match to TRBD2 (5 bases). Germline CDR1 and CDR2: LNHNV and YYDKDF (reference sequence). Trimming took 3 bases from V and 1 from J, leaving 16 bases between them. The CDR3 runs to 17 residues. The CDR3 DNA sequence: TGTGCCACCAGCAGCCCCTCGCGGGTTCTTTCCTACAATGAGCAGTTCTTC. Encoded protein: CATSSPSRVLSYNEQFF.

The chain is built from TRBV29-1 and TRBJ1-1; 8 nucleotides line up with TRBD1. The CDR3 runs to 13 residues. Germline V lookup: CDR1 SQVTM, CDR2 ANQGSEA. J was trimmed by 9 bases and V by 5 bases; bases with no gene match: 11. The CDR3 region is CSVQRDRNLQAFF. CDR3 coding DNA: TGCAGCGTTCAACGGGACAGGAATCTCCAAGCTTTCTTT.

Remarks on this clone: One end of the junction fails to match germline, which may point to a read error. The chain uses TRBV7-7 and TRBJ2-2; 12 bases are a match to TRBD2. Germline CDR1 is SSHAT and CDR2 is FNYEAQ (reference sequence). The CDR3 covers 16 residues. The CDR3 DNA is TGTGCTAGCAGCTCACTGACTAGCGGGAGCGGCGGGGAGCTGTTTTTT. Translation: CASSSLTSGSGGELFF.

The chain couples TRBV18 to TRBJ2-7, with D possibly TRBD2 on 6 matching bases. The CDR3 loop spans 14 amino acids. V lost 2 bases to trimming and J lost 3 bases, with 11 bases between them. CDR1 and CDR2 (germline): KGHSH, LQKENI. CDR3: CASSPGDSGYEQYF. CDR3 coding DNA: TGTGCCAGCTCACCAGGGGATAGCGGCTACGAGCAGTACTTC. Drawing the rest from reference TRBV18 and TRBJ2-7, the complete variable domain is NAGVMQNPRHLVRRRGQEARLRCSPMKGHSHVYWYRQLPEEGLKFMVYLQKENIIDESGMPKERFSAEFPKEGPSILRIQQVVRGDSAAYFCASSPGDSGYEQYFGPGTRLTVT.

The chain combines TRBV6-2 or TRBV6-3 with TRBJ1-6; D is unclear. The germline V gene has CDR1 MNHEY and CDR2 SVGEGT. The CDR3 sequence is 15 residues long. Trimming took 4 bases from V and 6 from J, leaving 13 bases between them. CDR3: CASSFEPRINSPLHF. The DNA for the CDR3 is TGTGCCAGCAGTTTCGAGCCCAGGATTAATTCACCCCTCCACTTT.